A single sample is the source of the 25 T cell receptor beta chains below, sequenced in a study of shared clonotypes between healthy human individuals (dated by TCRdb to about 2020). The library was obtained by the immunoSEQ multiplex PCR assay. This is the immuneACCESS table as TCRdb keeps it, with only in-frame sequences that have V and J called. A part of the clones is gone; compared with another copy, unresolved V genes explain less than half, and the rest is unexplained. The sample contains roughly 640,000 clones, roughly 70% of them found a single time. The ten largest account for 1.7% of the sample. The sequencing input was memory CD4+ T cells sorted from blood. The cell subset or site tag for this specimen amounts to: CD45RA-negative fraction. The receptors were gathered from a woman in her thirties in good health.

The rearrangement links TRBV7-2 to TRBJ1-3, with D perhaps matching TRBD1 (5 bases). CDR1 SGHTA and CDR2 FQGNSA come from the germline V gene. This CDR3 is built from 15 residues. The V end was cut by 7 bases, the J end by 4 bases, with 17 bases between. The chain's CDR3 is CASKRGEGTGNTIYF. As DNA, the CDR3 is TGTGCCAGCAAACGAGGGGAGGGAACGGGAAACACCATATATTTT.

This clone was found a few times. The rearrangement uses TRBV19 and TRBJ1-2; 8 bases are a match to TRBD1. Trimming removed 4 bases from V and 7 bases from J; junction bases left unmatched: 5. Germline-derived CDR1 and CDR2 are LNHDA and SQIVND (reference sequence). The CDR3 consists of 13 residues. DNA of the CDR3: TGTGCCAGTAGTAACGACAGGGGCTTTGGCTACACCTTC. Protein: CASSNDRGFGYTF.

CDR3 sequence: CASSILTGGLSNQPQHF. The CDR3 bases are TGTGCCAGTAGTATCCTTACGGGGGGGCTGAGCAATCAGCCCCAGCATTTT. The V call is TRBV19, the J call TRBJ1-5; weak D call: TRBD1 (6 bases). This CDR3 has 17 residues. Germline values: CDR1 LNHDA, CDR2 SQIVND (reference sequence). Trimming shortened V by 3 bases and J by 1 base, and 16 bases separated the two germline ends.

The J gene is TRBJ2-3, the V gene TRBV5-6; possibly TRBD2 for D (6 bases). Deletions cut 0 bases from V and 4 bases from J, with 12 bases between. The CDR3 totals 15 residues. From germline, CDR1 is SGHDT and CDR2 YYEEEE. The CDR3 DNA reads TGTGCCAGCAGCTTGGCCTTGGGAGGTGCAGATACGCAGTATTTT. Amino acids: CASSLALGGADTQYF. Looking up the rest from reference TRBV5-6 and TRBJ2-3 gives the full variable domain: DAGVTQSPTHLIKTRGQQVTLRCSPKSGHDTVSWYQQALGQGPQFIFQYYEEEERQRGNFPDRFSGHQFPNYSSELNVNALLLGDSALYLCASSLALGGADTQYFGPGTRLTVL.

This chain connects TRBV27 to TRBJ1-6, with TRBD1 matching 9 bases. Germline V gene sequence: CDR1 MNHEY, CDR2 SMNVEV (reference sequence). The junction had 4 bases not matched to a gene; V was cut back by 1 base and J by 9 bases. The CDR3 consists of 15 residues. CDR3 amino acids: CASSLWGTGISPLHF. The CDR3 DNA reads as TGTGCCAGCAGTTTATGGGGGACAGGGATTTCACCCCTCCACTTT.

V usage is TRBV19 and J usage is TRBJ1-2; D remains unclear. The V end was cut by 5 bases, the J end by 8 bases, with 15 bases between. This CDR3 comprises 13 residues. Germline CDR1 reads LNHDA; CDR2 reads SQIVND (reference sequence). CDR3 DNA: TGTGCCAGTAGTGGAACGTCTGGGGAGGGCTACACCTTC. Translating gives CASSGTSGEGYTF. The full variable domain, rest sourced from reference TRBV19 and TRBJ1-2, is DGGITQSPKYLFRKEGQNVTLSCEQNLNHDAMYWYRQDPGQGLRLIYYSQIVNDFQKGDIAEGYSVSREKKESFPLTVTSAQKNPTAFYLCASSGTSGEGYTFGSGTRLTVV.

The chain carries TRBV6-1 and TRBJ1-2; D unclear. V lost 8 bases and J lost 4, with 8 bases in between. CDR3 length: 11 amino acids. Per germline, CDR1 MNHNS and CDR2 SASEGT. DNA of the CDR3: TGTGCCAGCCGAATTAGCTATGGCTACACCTTC. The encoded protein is CASRISYGYTF.

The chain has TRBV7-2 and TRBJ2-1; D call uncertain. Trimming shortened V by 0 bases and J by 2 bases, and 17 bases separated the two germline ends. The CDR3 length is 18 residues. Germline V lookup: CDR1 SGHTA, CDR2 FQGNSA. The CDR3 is CASSLANSRSDAYNEQFF. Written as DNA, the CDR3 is TGTGCCAGCAGCTTAGCAAATTCGCGTTCCGACGCCTACAATGAGCAGTTCTTC.

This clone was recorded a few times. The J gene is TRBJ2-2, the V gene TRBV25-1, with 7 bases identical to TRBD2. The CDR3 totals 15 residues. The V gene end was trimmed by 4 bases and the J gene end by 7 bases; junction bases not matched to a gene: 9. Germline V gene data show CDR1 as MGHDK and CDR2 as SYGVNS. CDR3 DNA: TGTGCCAGCAGTGGAACGACTAGCTGGCACGGGGAGCTGTTTTTT. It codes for CASSGTTSWHGELFF. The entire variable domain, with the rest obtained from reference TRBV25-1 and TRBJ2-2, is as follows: EADIYQTPRYLVIGTGKKITLECSQTMGHDKMYWYQQDPGMELHLIHYSYGVNSTEKGDLSSESTVSRIRTEHFPLTLESARPSHTSQYLCASSGTTSWHGELFFGEGSRLTVL.

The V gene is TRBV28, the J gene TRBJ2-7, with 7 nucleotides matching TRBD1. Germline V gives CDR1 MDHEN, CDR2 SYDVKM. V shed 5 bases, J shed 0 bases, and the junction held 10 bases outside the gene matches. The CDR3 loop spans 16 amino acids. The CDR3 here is CASSPRQGGGSYEQYF. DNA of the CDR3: TGTGCCAGCAGTCCTCGACAGGGTGGCGGCTCCTACGAGCAGTACTTC.

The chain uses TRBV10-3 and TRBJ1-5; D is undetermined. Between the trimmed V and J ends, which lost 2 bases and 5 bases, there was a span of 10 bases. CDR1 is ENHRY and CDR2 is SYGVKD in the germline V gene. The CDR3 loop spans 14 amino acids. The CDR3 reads CAISENGSDQPQHF. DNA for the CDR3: TGTGCCATCAGTGAGAATGGCAGCGATCAGCCCCAGCATTTT.

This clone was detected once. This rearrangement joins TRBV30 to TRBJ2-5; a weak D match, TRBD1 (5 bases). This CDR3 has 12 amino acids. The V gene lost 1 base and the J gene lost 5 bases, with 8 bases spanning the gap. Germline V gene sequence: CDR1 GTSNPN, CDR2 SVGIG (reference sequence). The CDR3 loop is CAWSGGAETQYF. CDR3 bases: TGTGCCTGGAGTGGTGGGGCGGAGACCCAGTACTTC. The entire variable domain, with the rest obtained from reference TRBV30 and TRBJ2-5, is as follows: SQTIHQWPATLVQPVGSPLSLECTVEGTSNPNLYWYRQAAGRGLQLLFYSVGIGQISSEVPQNLSASRPQDRQFILSSKKLLLSDSGFYLCAWSGGAETQYFGPGTRLLVL.

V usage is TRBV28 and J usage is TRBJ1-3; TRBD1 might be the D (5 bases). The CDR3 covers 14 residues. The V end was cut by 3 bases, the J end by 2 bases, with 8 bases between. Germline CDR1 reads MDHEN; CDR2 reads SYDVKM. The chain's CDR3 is CASSFRGAGNTIYF. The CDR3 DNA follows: TGTGCCAGCAGTTTTCGAGGGGCTGGAAACACCATATATTTT.

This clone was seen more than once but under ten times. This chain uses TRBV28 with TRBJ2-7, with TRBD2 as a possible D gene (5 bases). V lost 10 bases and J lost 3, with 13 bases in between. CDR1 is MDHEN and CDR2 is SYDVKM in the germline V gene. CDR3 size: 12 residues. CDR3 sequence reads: CATDDEGYEQYF. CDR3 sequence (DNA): TGTGCCACCGACGACGAGGGCTACGAGCAGTACTTC.

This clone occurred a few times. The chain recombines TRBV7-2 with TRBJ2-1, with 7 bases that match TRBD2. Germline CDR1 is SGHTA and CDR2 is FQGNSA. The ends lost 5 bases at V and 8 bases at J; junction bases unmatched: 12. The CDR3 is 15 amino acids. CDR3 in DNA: TGTGCCAGCAGCACACTAGCGTTGGTCTCCGATGAGCAGTTCTTC. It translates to CASSTLALVSDEQFF. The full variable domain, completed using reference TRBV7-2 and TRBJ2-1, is GAGVSQSPSNKVTEKGKDVELRCDPISGHTALYWYRQSLGQGLEFLIYFQGNSAPDKSGLPSDRFSAERTGGSVSTLTIQRTQQEDSAVYLCASSTLALVSDEQFFGPGTRLTVL.

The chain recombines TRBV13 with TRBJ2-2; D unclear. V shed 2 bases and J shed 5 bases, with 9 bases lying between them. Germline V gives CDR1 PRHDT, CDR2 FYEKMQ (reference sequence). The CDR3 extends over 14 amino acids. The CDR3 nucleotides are TGTGCCAGCAGCTTACTTAGGGCAACCGGGGAGCTGTTTTTT. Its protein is CASSLLRATGELFF.

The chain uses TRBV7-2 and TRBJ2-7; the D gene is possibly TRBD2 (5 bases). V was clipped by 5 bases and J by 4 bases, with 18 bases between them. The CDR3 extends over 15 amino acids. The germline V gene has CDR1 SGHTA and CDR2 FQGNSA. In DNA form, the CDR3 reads TGTGCCAGCAGCCCAGATCAGCGACTACTTTACGAGCAGTACTTC. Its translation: CASSPDQRLLYEQYF.

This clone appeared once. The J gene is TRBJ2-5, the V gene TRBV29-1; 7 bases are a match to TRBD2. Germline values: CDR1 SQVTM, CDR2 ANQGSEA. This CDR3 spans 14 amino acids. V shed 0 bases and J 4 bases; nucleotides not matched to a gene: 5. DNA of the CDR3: TGCAGCGTTGAAGATCTTCCGGGAGGAGAGACCCAGTACTTC. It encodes CSVEDLPGGETQYF.

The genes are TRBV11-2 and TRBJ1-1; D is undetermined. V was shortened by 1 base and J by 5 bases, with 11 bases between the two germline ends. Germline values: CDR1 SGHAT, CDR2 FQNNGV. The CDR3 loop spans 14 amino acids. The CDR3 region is CASSLVMGGTEAFF. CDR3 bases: TGTGCCAGCAGCTTAGTAATGGGAGGGACTGAAGCTTTCTTT.

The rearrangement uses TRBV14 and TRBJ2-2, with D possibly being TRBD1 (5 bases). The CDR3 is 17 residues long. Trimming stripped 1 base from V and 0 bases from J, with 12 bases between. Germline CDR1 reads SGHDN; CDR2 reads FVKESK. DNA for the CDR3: TGTGCCAGCAGCCAAGGAAGACAGTTCGCGAACACCGGGGAGCTGTTTTTT. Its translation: CASSQGRQFANTGELFF.

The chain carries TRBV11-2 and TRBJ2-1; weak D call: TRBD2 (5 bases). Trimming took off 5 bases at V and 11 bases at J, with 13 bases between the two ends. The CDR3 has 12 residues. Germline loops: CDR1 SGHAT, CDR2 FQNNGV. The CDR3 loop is CASSEEDWKQFF. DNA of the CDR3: TGTGCCAGCAGCGAAGAGGACTGGAAGCAGTTCTTC.

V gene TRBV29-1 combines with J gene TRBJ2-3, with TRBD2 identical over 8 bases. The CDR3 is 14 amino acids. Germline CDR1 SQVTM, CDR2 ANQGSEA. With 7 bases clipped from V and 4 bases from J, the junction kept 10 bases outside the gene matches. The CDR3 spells CSDNRAGDADTQYF. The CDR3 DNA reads TGCAGCGACAACCGAGCGGGAGATGCAGATACGCAGTATTTT.

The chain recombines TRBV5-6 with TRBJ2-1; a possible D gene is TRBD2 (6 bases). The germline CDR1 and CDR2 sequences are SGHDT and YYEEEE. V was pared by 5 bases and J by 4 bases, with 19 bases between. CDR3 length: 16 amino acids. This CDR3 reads CASSFDSGVVYNEQFF. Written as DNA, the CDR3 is TGTGCCAGCAGTTTCGATAGCGGTGTTGTATACAATGAGCAGTTCTTC.

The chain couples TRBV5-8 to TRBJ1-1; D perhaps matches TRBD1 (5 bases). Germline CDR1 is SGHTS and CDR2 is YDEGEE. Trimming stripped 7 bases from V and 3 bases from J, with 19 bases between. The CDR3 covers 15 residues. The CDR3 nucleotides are TGTGCCAGCTCCCTCGGCGGGGGTATCGACACTGAAGCTTTCTTT. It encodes CASSLGGGIDTEAFF.

The CDR3 spells CASRWASRGGELFF. Written as DNA, the CDR3 is TGTGCCAGCAGATGGGCCTCGCGCGGCGGGGAGCTGTTTTTT. V and J are TRBV2 and TRBJ2-2; D call uncertain. Germline lookup yields CDR1 SNHLY and CDR2 FYNNEI. V was trimmed by 6 bases and J by 7 bases, leaving 15 bases between them. The CDR3 is 14 residues long.